The 17 T cell receptor beta chains in this list originate from one sample, sequenced in a study of beta chain features in type 1 diabetes. Expressed TCRB transcripts got sequenced, as all isolated RNA was reverse transcribed. Clones were read by immunoSEQ multiplex PCR, and TCRdb kept only the in-frame ones, dropping some. The sample includes roughly 12,000 clones, 35% to 55% of them seen just once. What was sequenced was stem cell memory CD4+ T cells from blood. These receptor sequences come from a man younger than 35 in good health.

This rearrangement joins TRBV7-2 to TRBJ1-2, with D unclear. The CDR3 has 14 residues. V gave up 6 bases and J gave up 6 bases, with 17 bases separating them. The germline V gene has CDR1 SGHTA and CDR2 FQGNSA. The CDR3 loop is CASRPELGSHGYTF. CDR3 sequence (DNA): TGTGCCAGCAGGCCGGAGTTGGGGAGCCATGGCTACACCTTC.

The CDR3 DNA reads TGTGCCAGCACGGACAGGGTGGGTGTCGGGACTGAAGCTTTCTTT. Translated, it gives CASTDRVGVGTEAFF. The chain carries TRBV27 and TRBJ1-1, with TRBD1 identical over 8 bases. The V gene's germline CDR1 is MNHEY and CDR2 SMNVEV (reference sequence). After removal of 7 bases from V and 5 bases from J, the junction contained 12 bases not matched to a gene. The CDR3 covers 15 residues.

The rearrangement uses TRBV28 and TRBJ2-2; D is perhaps TRBD2 (5 bases). V was trimmed by 7 bases and J by 4 bases, leaving 22 bases between them. Germline-derived CDR1 and CDR2 are MDHEN and SYDVKM. The CDR3 extends over 17 amino acids. CDR3 DNA: TGTGCCAGCAACCAAGCGGAAAGGGTGAGCGGCACCGGGGAGCTGTTTTTT. Translation: CASNQAERVSGTGELFF.

The V gene is TRBV19, the J gene TRBJ2-3; 9 positions match TRBD2. V was pared by 3 bases and J by 4 bases, with 8 bases of the junction left unmatched. This CDR3 has 16 amino acids. CDR1 and CDR2 (germline): LNHDA, SQIVND (reference sequence). The CDR3 DNA sequence: TGTGCCAGTAGTATCCGCCCAGCGGGGGGCGCAGATACGCAGTATTTT. Residues: CASSIRPAGGADTQYF.

This chain connects TRBV6-1 to TRBJ2-7, with D perhaps matching TRBD2 (6 bases). The CDR3 loop spans 14 amino acids. V was pared by 6 bases and J by 7 bases, with 19 bases between. Germline V lookup: CDR1 MNHNS, CDR2 SASEGT. CDR3 sequence (DNA): TGTGCCAGCAGCGGGGAGACTAGAAATCCGGAGCAGTACTTC. It translates to CASSGETRNPEQYF.

A few counts support this clone. The rearrangement uses TRBV30 and TRBJ2-3, with TRBD1 matching over 8 bases. After removal of 3 bases from V and 2 bases from J, the junction contained 4 bases not matched to a gene. Germline-derived CDR1 and CDR2 are GTSNPN and SVGIG (reference sequence). The CDR3 totals 14 residues. CDR3 sequence (DNA): TGTGCCTGGAGGAGGCAGGGGGCCACAGATACGCAGTATTTT. Translation gives CAWRRQGATDTQYF. Drawing the rest from reference TRBV30 and TRBJ2-3, the complete variable domain is SQTIHQWPATLVQPVGSPLSLECTVEGTSNPNLYWYRQAAGRGLQLLFYSVGIGQISSEVPQNLSASRPQDRQFILSSKKLLLSDSGFYLCAWRRQGATDTQYFGPGTRLTVL.

The chain links TRBV19 to TRBJ2-7; the D gene is possibly TRBD1 (5 bases). CDR1 and CDR2 (germline): LNHDA, SQIVND (reference sequence). Trimming shortened V by 5 bases and J by 2 bases, and 13 bases separated the two germline ends. CDR3 size: 14 residues. The CDR3 DNA follows: TGTGCCAGTAGTCCCCAGGGATTCCCCTACGAGCAGTACTTC. Protein sequence: CASSPQGFPYEQYF.

The J gene is TRBJ2-3, the V gene TRBV6-1; D is possibly TRBD1 (5 bases). Deletions cut 4 bases from V and 0 bases from J, with 14 bases between. Germline V gene lookup returns CDR1 MNHNS and CDR2 SASEGT. The CDR3 spans 16 residues. The CDR3 DNA reads TGTGCCAGCAGTGTTCCAGGGCTCTCTAGCACAGATACGCAGTATTTT. Amino acid sequence: CASSVPGLSSTDTQYF.

The table lists this clone with a few counts. The V and J genes are TRBV11-2 and TRBJ2-7; 9 nucleotides agree with TRBD2. CDR1 and CDR2 (germline): SGHAT, FQNNGV. V shed 0 bases and J 3 bases; nucleotides not matched to a gene: 6. The CDR3 is 16 residues long. Written as DNA, the CDR3 is TGTGCCAGCAGCTTAGATCTAGGACTAGCGTTCTACGAGCAGTACTTC. Encoded protein: CASSLDLGLAFYEQYF.

This clone was observed a few times. The V and J genes are TRBV4-2 and TRBJ1-5, with a tentative D call TRBD1 (5 bases). The germline gives CDR1 LGHNA, CDR2 YNFKEQ. The germline V and J ends were trimmed by 4 bases and 3 bases, with 10 bases remaining between them. The CDR3 is 14 residues long. The CDR3 reads CASSLTGPNQPQHF. CDR3 bases: TGTGCCAGCAGCCTTACAGGTCCCAATCAGCCCCAGCATTTT.

This clone was seen only a few times. The gene calls are TRBV5-4 and TRBJ1-2, with D possibly matching TRBD1 (5 bases). CDR1 is SGHNT, CDR2 YYREEE, per germline (reference sequence). V lost 2 bases to trimming and J lost 5 bases, with 16 bases between them. The CDR3 totals 15 residues. CDR3 protein: CASSFSSLRGYGYTF. CDR3 sequence (DNA): TGTGCCAGCAGCTTTAGCAGTCTCCGGGGGTATGGCTACACCTTC.

The chain joins TRBV7-2 to TRBJ1-6; no definite D call. The germline V gene encodes CDR1 SGHTA and CDR2 FQGNSA. With 1 base removed from V and 7 bases from J, the gap between germline ends came to 8 bases. CDR3 length: 14 amino acids. The CDR3 region is CASSLVQQNSPLHF. The CDR3 DNA sequence: TGTGCCAGCAGCTTAGTACAGCAGAATTCACCCCTCCACTTT.

This chain connects TRBV11-2 to TRBJ2-5; TRBD1 is a possible D gene (5 bases). Trimming pared 3 bases from V and 3 bases from J, leaving 8 bases between. In germline, CDR1 is SGHAT, CDR2 FQNNGV. The CDR3 sequence is 13 residues long. The CDR3 nucleotides are TGTGCCAGCAGCTTCTCCAGGGAAGAGACCCAGTACTTC. Translation: CASSFSREETQYF. Complete variable domain (other parts from reference TRBV11-2 and TRBJ2-5): EAGVAQSPRYKIIEKRQSVAFWCNPISGHATLYWYQQILGQGPKLLIQFQNNGVVDDSQLPKDRFSAERLKGVDSTLKIQPAKLEDSAVYLCASSFSREETQYFGPGTRLLVL.

V is TRBV25-1 and J is TRBJ2-3; a weak D match, TRBD1 (6 bases). V was shortened by 4 bases and J by 0 bases, with 11 bases between the two germline ends. The CDR3 contains 15 residues. The germline gives CDR1 MGHDK, CDR2 SYGVNS. CDR3 DNA: TGTGCCAGCAGTGTGAGGGGGTCTAGCACAGATACGCAGTATTTT. Its translation: CASSVRGSSTDTQYF. The complete variable domain, with remaining parts taken from reference TRBV25-1 and TRBJ2-3, reads EADIYQTPRYLVIGTGKKITLECSQTMGHDKMYWYQQDPGMELHLIHYSYGVNSTEKGDLSSESTVSRIRTEHFPLTLESARPSHTSQYLCASSVRGSSTDTQYFGPGTRLTVL.

The chain links TRBV4-3 to TRBJ1-2; 7 bases align to TRBD1. CDR1 and CDR2 from the germline V gene are LGHNA and YSLEER. This CDR3 region has 14 residues. J gave up 8 bases and V 0 bases, and 6 bases lay outside the gene matches. The CDR3 bases are TGCGCCAGCAGCCAAGAGAGGGGGCTTGGAGGCTACACCTTC. Protein product: CASSQERGLGGYTF.

The sample holds a few counts of this clone. The V gene is TRBV7-9, the J gene TRBJ2-1, with 7 bases lining up with TRBD2. The CDR3 spans 15 residues. J lost 7 bases, V lost 3 bases, and 9 bases had no gene match. CDR1 is SEHNR, CDR2 FQNEAQ, per germline (reference sequence). CDR3 amino acids: CASSFGEGPSNEQFF. The CDR3 DNA reads as TGTGCCAGCAGCTTCGGGGAGGGCCCGTCTAATGAGCAGTTCTTC.

V gene TRBV2 combines with J gene TRBJ2-2; 9 nucleotides align to TRBD1. Germline CDR1 is SNHLY and CDR2 is FYNNEI. The junction had 10 bases not matched to a gene; V was cut back by 4 bases and J by 4 bases. The CDR3 spans 17 residues. CDR3 in DNA: TGTGCCAGCAGTGCCCTTAGACAGGGGGGGACCACCGGGGAGCTGTTTTTT. It is translated as CASSALRQGGTTGELFF.